What follows is one T cell receptor (beta chain) and its context. The antigen remains undetermined. Measured with immunoSEQ multiplex PCR; TCRdb has only the in-frame clones, and not every one. The sample records approximately 59,000 clones, about 92% being singletons. This specimen belongs to a study of cytomegalovirus exposure and HLA in healthy donors. Study in general: The approximately 120 validation repertoires and the approximately 700 first-cohort repertoires shared a platform, a later analysis reported. Findings and caveats of the study: First-cohort TCR clusters were later found to tend to co-occur in the 120 or so validation repertoires. A list of approximately 160 TCR beta chains associated with cytomegalovirus was given.

Material: PBMCs. The receptor's source is a man between 18 and 29 years old in good health and CMV-seropositive.

CDR3 residues: CASSFWQSYEQYF. The CDR3 nucleotides read TGTGCCAGCAGTTTCTGGCAGTCCTACGAGCAGTACTTC. The chain combines TRBV28 with TRBJ2-7; D unclear. There are 13 residues in the CDR3. V gave up 3 bases and J gave up 1 base, with 7 bases separating them. Per germline, CDR1 MDHEN and CDR2 SYDVKM.